What follows are 18 T cell receptor beta chains derived from one specimen sequenced in a study of blood T cells in healthy people across ages. A second PCR of 7 to 11 cycles used a sample-barcoded 5' primer and a J-beta primer mix. One entry per CDR3 protein results from TCRdb running MiXCR on the 5' RACE reads. This sample carries 1.5 million to 2 million distinct CDR3 sequences, about 32% of them seen once, and the ten largest clones take around 11%. Material for sequencing was blood. The receptors stem from a woman aged 30 to 39 in good health.

The sample holds one count of this clonotype. The CDR3 DNA follows: TGTGCCAGCAGAGCTTCACGACAGGGGCTGGGGCAGCCCCAGCATTTT. This encodes CASRASRQGLGQPQHF. The genes are TRBV6-1 and TRBJ1-5; 8 positions match TRBD1. Trimming took 6 bases from V and 7 from J; bases not matched to a gene: 14. The CDR3 contains 16 residues. Per the germline V gene, CDR1 is MNHNS and CDR2 is SASEGT.

This clonotype appeared many times. The rearrangement uses TRBV6-6 and TRBJ1-2; D ambiguous. Germline-derived CDR1 and CDR2 are MNHNY and SVGAGI (reference sequence). Trimming left V 6 bases short and J 6 bases short, with 17 bases between. The CDR3 contains 14 residues. In DNA, the CDR3 is TGTGCCAGCAGCCGGGAGGGCACAGTACATGGCTACACCTTC. Translation gives CASSREGTVHGYTF.

This clonotype was seen at least ten times. CDR3 loop: CASSGLAGALTDTQYF. CDR3 DNA: TGTGCCAGCAGCGGGCTAGCGGGGGCCCTCACAGATACGCAGTATTTT. The chain joins TRBV9 to TRBJ2-3, with 10 nucleotides matching TRBD2. J was trimmed by 2 bases and V by 3 bases; bases with no gene match: 6. Germline assignment: CDR1 SGDLS and CDR2 YYNGEE. The CDR3 length is 16 residues.

This clonotype was seen only a few times. The J gene is TRBJ2-1, the V gene TRBV7-8, with D uncertain. The J call may not be correct, given that the DNA end is closer to TRBJ2-7. The CDR3 has 18 residues. Looked up from germline, CDR1 is SGHVS and CDR2 is FQNEAQ. The CDR3 DNA is TGTGCCAGCAGCTTATCGACGGGCCTGGGTAGCTCCTACAATGAGCAGTACTTC. This encodes CASSLSTGLGSSYNEQYF.

The chain joins TRBV4-2 to TRBJ2-3, with D possibly matching TRBD1 (6 bases). There are 16 residues in the CDR3. The V gene's germline CDR1 is LGHNA and CDR2 YNFKEQ. The germline V and J ends were trimmed by 4 bases and 6 bases, with 20 bases remaining between them. The DNA of the CDR3 is TGTGCCAGCAGCCCTGAGACAGGTCTAGGTTTCGATACGCAGTATTTT. Protein sequence: CASSPETGLGFDTQYF.

The chain joins TRBV20-1 to TRBJ2-1, with 9 bases identical to TRBD1. The germline CDR1 and CDR2 sequences are DFQATT and SNEGSKA (reference sequence). V was pared by 1 base and J by 9 bases, with 22 bases of the junction left unmatched. The CDR3 contains 19 residues. The CDR3 sequence: CSARVAPGQGVSKSGEQFF. DNA for the CDR3: TGCAGTGCTAGAGTCGCGCCGGGACAGGGTGTCAGTAAGTCGGGTGAGCAGTTCTTC.

The J gene is TRBJ2-3, the V gene TRBV4-2, with D possibly being TRBD2 (5 bases). The CDR3 contains 15 residues. From germline, CDR1 is LGHNA and CDR2 YNFKEQ. V lost 3 bases, J lost 0 bases, and 10 bases lay in between. Here the CDR3 DNA reads TGTGCCAGCAGCCAGAGCGGTCCTAGCACAGATACGCAGTATTTT. Translated: CASSQSGPSTDTQYF.

This sequence joins TRBV12-3 or TRBV12-4 and TRBJ2-3; 7 nucleotides match TRBD2. V gave up 5 bases and J gave up 4 bases; unmatched junction bases: 6. CDR3 length equals 14 residues. The chain's CDR3 is CASSPQLAADTQYF. The CDR3 coding sequence is TGTGCCAGCAGTCCCCAGCTAGCGGCAGATACGCAGTATTTT.

This sequence joins TRBV21-1 and TRBJ2-7; the table gives TRBD1 as D, unverified against the DNA. TRBV21-1 is listed as a pseudogene. CDR3 size: 16 residues. CDR3 bases: TGTGCCAGCAGCGAGGGGGCCAGCGGAGAATCTTACGAGCAGTACTTC. It is translated as CASSEGASGESYEQYF.

The CDR3: CSARAPGLAGGNSYNEQFF. For the CDR3, the DNA is TGCAGTGCTAGAGCCCCGGGACTAGCGGGGGGGAACTCCTACAATGAGCAGTTCTTC. The gene calls are TRBV20-1 and TRBJ2-1; 16 bases align to TRBD2. Looked up from germline, CDR1 is DFQATT and CDR2 is SNEGSKA (reference sequence). With 1 base clipped from V and 0 bases from J, the junction kept 6 bases outside the gene matches. The CDR3 length is 19 residues.

The chain links TRBV6-4 to TRBJ2-7; D is unclear. The CDR3 has 15 residues. CDR1 is MRHNA, CDR2 SNTAGT, per germline. V shed 4 bases and J shed 0 bases, with 13 bases lying between them. CDR3 in DNA: TGTGCCAGCAGTGGTGAGGCCAGTAGCTCCTACGAGCAGTACTTC. Translated: CASSGEASSSYEQYF.

This clonotype occurred a few times. This CDR3 is CASSYRIPNEQFF. For the CDR3, the DNA is TGTGCCAGTAGTTACCGGATTCCCAATGAGCAGTTCTTC. The J gene is TRBJ2-1, the V gene TRBV19; D uncertain. V lost 5 bases, J lost 6 bases, and 11 bases lay in between. The CDR3 length is 13 residues. Germline V CDR1 and CDR2: LNHDA, SQIVND (reference sequence).

In its sample, this clonotype was seen many times. V usage is TRBV12-3 or TRBV12-4 and J usage is TRBJ2-5; D possibly corresponds to TRBD2 (6 bases). CDR3 size: 15 residues. Trimming removed 3 bases at V and 0 bases at J, with 11 bases between. CDR3 in DNA: TGTGCCAGCAGTTTTGGGGGGTCGTACCAAGAGACCCAGTACTTC. Translating gives CASSFGGSYQETQYF.

This clonotype was counted a few times. The V and J genes are TRBV6-1 and TRBJ2-5, with 9 positions matching TRBD1. The trim removed 1 base at V and 5 bases at J, leaving 8 bases unmatched. This CDR3 has 16 residues. Per the germline V gene, CDR1 is MNHNS and CDR2 is SASEGT. This chain's CDR3 is CASSEGTRDRGETQYF. The CDR3 DNA reads TGTGCCAGCAGTGAAGGAACCCGAGACAGGGGGGAGACCCAGTACTTC.

The CDR3 protein is CASSLGDLSYNEQFF. The CDR3 DNA reads as TGTGCCAGCAGCTTAGGGGACCTCTCCTACAATGAGCAGTTCTTC. J is TRBJ2-1 and V is TRBV7-9; D may correspond to TRBD1 or TRBD2 (5 bases each). The CDR3 runs 15 residues. V lost 1 base to trimming and J lost 0 bases, with 7 bases between them. Germline assignment: CDR1 SEHNR and CDR2 FQNEAQ (reference sequence).

This clonotype occurred a few times. V gene TRBV20-1 combines with J gene TRBJ1-5; 8 nucleotides line up with TRBD1. The germline V gene encodes CDR1 DFQATT and CDR2 SNEGSKA (reference sequence). After removal of 5 bases from V and 6 bases from J, the junction contained 6 bases not matched to a gene. The CDR3 contains 13 residues. In nucleotides, the CDR3 is TGCAGTGCTCAAGGACAGGGCTTTCAGCCCCAGCATTTT. It specifies CSAQGQGFQPQHF.

The gene calls are TRBV28 and TRBJ1-5, with 7 positions matching TRBD1. Losses at the gene ends were 3 bases for V and 3 bases for J; bases not matched to a gene: 11. Germline V gene data show CDR1 as MDHEN and CDR2 as SYDVKM. The CDR3 runs 17 residues. The CDR3 here is CASSLATAGGYNQPQHF. CDR3 sequence (DNA): TGTGCCAGCAGTTTGGCCACGGCAGGGGGATACAATCAGCCCCAGCATTTT.

This sequence joins TRBV5-6 and TRBJ2-5; 7 bases agree with TRBD1. Per germline, CDR1 SGHDT and CDR2 YYEEEE. With 1 base clipped from V and 4 bases from J, the junction kept 7 bases outside the gene matches. The CDR3 is 15 amino acids. CDR3 loop: CASSLFTGVRETQYF. CDR3 DNA: TGTGCCAGCAGCTTGTTTACAGGGGTGAGAGAGACCCAGTACTTC.